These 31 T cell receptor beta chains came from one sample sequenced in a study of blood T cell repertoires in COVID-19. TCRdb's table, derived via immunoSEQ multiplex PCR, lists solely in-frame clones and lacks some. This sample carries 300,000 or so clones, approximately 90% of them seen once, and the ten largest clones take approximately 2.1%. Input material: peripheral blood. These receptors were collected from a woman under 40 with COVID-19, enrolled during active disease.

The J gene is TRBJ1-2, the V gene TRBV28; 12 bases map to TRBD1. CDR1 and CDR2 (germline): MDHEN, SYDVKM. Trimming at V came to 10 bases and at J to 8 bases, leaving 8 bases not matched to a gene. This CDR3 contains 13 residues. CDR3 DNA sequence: TGTGCCATTACCGGGACAGGGGGCAGGGGCTACACCTTC. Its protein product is CAITGTGGRGYTF.

In DNA, the CDR3 is TGCGCCAGCAGCCAGAGGATGAACACTGAAGCTTTCTTT. The encoded protein is CASSQRMNTEAFF. The J gene is TRBJ1-1, the V gene TRBV5-1; D ambiguous. Trimming removed 4 bases from V and 0 bases from J, with 7 bases in between. The CDR3 consists of 13 residues. Germline V gene lookup returns CDR1 SGHRS and CDR2 YFSETQ.

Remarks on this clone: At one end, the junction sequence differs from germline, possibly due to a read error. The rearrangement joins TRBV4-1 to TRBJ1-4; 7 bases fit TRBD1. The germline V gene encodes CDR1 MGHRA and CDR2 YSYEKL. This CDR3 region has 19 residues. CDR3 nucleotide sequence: TGCGCCAGCACCCAAGCAATTCCAGGGCATACAGGGGTTAATGAAAAACTGTTTTTT. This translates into CASTQAIPGHTGVNEKLFF.

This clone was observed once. CDR3 coding DNA: TGCGCCAGCAGCTTGGCCGGAAGACAGAACACTGAAGCTTTCTTT. Encoded protein: CASSLAGRQNTEAFF. This chain uses TRBV5-1 with TRBJ1-1; the D is unclear. The CDR3 contains 15 residues. Germline V CDR1 and CDR2: SGHRS, YFSETQ. The V gene lost 0 bases and the J gene lost 1 base, with 10 bases spanning the gap.

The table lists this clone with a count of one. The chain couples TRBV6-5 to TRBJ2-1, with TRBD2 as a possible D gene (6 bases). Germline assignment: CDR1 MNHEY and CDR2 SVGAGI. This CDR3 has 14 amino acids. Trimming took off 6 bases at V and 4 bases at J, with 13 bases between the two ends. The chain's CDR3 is CASSPGAPYNEQFF. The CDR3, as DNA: TGTGCCAGCAGCCCGGGAGCTCCTTACAATGAGCAGTTCTTC.

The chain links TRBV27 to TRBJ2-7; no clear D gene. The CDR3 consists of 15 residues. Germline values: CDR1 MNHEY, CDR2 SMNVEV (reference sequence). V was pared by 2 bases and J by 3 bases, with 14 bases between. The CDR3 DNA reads TGTGCCAGCAGTTTAATCCTGGGCAGATTCTACGAGCAGTACTTC. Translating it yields CASSLILGRFYEQYF.

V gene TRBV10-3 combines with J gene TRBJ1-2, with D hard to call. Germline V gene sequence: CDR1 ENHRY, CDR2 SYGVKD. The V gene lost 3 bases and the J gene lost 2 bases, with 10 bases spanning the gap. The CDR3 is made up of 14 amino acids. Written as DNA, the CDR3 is TGTGCCATCAGTGAATCCGGGAGGAACTATGGCTACACCTTC. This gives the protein CAISESGRNYGYTF.

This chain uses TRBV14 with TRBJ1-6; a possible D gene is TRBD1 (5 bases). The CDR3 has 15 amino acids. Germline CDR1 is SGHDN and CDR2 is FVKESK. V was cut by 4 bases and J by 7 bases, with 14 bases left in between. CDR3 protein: CASSPWQGGNSPLHF. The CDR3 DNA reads TGTGCCAGCAGCCCCTGGCAGGGAGGCAATTCACCCCTCCACTTT.

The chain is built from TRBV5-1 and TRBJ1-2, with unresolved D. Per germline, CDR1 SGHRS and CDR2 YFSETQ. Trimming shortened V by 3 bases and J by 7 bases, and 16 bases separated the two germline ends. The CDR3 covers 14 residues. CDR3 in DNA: TGCGCCAGCAGCTCCCGGGGATTGGATGGTGGCTACACCTTC. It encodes CASSSRGLDGGYTF.

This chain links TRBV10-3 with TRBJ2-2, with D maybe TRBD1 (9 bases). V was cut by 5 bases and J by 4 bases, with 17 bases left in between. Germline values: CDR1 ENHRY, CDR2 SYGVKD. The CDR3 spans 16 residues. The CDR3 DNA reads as TGTGCCATCAGTTTTAGCGGGACAGGGCCCACCGGGGAGCTGTTTTTT. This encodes CAISFSGTGPTGELFF.

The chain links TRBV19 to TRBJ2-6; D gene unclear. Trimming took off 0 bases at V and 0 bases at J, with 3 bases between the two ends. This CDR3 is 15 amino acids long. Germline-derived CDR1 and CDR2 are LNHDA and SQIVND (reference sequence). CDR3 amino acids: CASSIDNSGANVLTF. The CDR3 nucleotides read TGTGCCAGTAGTATAGACAACTCTGGGGCCAACGTCCTGACTTTC. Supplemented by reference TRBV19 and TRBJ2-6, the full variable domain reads DGGITQSPKYLFRKEGQNVTLSCEQNLNHDAMYWYRQDPGQGLRLIYYSQIVNDFQKGDIAEGYSVSREKKESFPLTVTSAQKNPTAFYLCASSIDNSGANVLTFGAGSRLTVL.

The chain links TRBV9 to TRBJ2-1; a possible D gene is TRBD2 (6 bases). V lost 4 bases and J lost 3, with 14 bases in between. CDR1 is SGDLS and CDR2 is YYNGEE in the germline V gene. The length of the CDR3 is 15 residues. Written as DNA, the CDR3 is TGTGCCAGCAGCCGGGACTCCACTTTCTACAATGAGCAGTTCTTC. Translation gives CASSRDSTFYNEQFF.

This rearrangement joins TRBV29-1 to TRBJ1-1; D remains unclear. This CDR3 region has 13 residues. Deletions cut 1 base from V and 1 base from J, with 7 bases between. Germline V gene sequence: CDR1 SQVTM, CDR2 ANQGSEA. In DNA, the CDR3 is TGCAGCGTTGAAGGGCAGGCGAACACTGAAGCTTTCTTT. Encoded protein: CSVEGQANTEAFF.

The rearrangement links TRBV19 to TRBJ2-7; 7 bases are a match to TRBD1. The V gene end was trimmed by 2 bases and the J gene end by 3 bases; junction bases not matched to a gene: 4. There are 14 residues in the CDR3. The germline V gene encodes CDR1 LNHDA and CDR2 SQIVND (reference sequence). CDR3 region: CASSIRAGGYEQYF. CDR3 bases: TGTGCCAGTAGTATAAGGGCAGGGGGCTACGAGCAGTACTTC.

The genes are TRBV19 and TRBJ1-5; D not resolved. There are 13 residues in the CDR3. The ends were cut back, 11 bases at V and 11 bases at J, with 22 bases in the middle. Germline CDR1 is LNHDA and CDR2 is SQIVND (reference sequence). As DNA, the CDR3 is TGTGCCTGCGGTGCTGGTCAATCAGCGGCCCAGCATTTT. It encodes CACGAGQSAAQHF.

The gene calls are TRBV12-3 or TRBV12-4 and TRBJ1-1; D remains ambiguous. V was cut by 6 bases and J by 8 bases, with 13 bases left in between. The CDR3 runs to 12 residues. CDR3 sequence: CASSLQAIEAFF. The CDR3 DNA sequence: TGTGCCAGCAGCTTGCAGGCCATCGAAGCTTTCTTT.

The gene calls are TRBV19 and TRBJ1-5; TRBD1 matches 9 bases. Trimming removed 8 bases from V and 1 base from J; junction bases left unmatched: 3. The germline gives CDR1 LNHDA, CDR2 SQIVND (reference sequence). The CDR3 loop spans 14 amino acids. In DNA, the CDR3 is TGTGCCAGTTGGGACAGGGCCAGCAATCAGCCCCAGCATTTT. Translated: CASWDRASNQPQHF.

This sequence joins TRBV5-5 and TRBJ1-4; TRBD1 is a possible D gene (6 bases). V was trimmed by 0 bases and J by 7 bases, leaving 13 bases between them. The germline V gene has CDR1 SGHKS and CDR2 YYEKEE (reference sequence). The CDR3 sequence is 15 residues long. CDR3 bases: TGTGCCAGCAGCTTGGCCGTGGGACAAGCTGAAAAACTGTTTTTT. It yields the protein CASSLAVGQAEKLFF.

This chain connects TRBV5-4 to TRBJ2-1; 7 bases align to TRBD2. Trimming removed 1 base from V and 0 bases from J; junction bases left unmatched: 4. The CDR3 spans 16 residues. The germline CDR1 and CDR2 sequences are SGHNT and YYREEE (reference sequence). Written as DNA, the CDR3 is TGTGCCAGCAGCTTGTCTGGCGGGAGCTCCTACAATGAGCAGTTCTTC. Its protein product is CASSLSGGSSYNEQFF.

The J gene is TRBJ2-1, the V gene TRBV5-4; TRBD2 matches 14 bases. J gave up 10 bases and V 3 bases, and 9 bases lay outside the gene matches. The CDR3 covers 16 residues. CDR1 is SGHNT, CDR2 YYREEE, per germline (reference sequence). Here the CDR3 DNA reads TGTGCCAGCAGCTGGGGGGGACTAGCGGGAGAAGGAGAGCAGTTCTTC. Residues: CASSWGGLAGEGEQFF.

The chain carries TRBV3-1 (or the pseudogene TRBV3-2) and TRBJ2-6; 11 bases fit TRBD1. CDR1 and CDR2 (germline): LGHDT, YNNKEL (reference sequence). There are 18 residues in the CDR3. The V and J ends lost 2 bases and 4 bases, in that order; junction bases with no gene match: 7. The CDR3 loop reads CASSQQWTGGRGANVLTF. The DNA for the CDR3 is TGTGCCAGCAGCCAACAGTGGACAGGGGGCAGAGGGGCCAACGTCCTGACTTTC.

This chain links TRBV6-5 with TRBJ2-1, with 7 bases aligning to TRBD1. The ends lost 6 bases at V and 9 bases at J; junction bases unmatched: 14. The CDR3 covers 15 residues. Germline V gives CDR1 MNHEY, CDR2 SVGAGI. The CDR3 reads CASRLPGTATGEQFF. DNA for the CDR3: TGTGCCAGCAGGCTGCCCGGGACAGCCACGGGTGAGCAGTTCTTC.

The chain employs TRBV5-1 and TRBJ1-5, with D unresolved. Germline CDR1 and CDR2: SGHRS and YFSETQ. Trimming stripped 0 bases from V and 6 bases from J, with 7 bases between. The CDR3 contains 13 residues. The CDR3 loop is CASSLDSSQPQHF. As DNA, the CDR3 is TGCGCCAGCAGCTTGGACTCTAGTCAGCCCCAGCATTTT.

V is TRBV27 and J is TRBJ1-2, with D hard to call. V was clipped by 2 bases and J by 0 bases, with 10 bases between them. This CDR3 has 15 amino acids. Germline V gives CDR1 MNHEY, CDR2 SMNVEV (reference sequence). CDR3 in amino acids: CASSLVAYPNYGYTF. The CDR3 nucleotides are TGTGCCAGCAGTTTAGTAGCGTATCCTAACTATGGCTACACCTTC.

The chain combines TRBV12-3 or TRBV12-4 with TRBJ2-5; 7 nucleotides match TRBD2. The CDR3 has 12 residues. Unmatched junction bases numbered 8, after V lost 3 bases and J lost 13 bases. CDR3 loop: CASSLDGGDPYF. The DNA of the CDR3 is TGTGCCAGCAGTTTGGATGGGGGGGATCCGTACTTC.

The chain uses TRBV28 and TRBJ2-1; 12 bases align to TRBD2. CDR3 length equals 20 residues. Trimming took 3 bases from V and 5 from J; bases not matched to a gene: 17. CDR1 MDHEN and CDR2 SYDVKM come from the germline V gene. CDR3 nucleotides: TGTGCCAGCAGTTTGGATCGGGGACTAGCGGGTACCCTACCTAACAATGAGCAGTTCTTC. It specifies CASSLDRGLAGTLPNNEQFF.

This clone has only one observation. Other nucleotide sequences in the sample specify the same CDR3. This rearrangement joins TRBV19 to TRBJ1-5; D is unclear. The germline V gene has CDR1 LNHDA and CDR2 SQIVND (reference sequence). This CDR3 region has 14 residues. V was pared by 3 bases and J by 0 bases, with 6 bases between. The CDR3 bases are TGTGCCAGTAGTATTCGGGATAGCAATCAGCCCCAGCATTTT. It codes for CASSIRDSNQPQHF.

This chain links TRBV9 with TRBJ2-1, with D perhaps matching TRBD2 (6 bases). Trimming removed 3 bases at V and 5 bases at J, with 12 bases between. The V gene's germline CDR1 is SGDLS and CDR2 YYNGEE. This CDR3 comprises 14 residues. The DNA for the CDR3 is TGTGCCAGCAGCGCGACTAGTTGGGACAATGAGCAGTTCTTC. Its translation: CASSATSWDNEQFF. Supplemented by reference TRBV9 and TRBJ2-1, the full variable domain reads DSGVTQTPKHLITATGQRVTLRCSPRSGDLSVYWYQQSLDQGLQFLIQYYNGEERAKGNILERFSAQQFPDLHSELNLSSLELGDSALYFCASSATSWDNEQFFGPGTRLTVL.

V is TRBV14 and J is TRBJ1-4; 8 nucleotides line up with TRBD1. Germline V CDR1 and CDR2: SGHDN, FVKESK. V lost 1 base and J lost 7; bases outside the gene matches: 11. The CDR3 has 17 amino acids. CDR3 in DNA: TGTGCCAGCAGCCAAGGGGAGACAGGGGCCCGGCGTGAAAAACTGTTTTTT. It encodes CASSQGETGARREKLFF.

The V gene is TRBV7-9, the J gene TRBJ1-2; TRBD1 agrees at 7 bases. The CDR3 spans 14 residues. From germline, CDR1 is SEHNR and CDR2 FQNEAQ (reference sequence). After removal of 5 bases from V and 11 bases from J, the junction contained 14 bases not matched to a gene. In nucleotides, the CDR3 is TGTGCCAGCAGCCTGACGTCTGACAGGGAGGAATACACCTTC. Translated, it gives CASSLTSDREEYTF. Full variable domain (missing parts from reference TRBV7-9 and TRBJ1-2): DTGVSQNPRHKITKRGQNVTFRCDPISEHNRLYWYRQTLGQGPEFLTYFQNEAQLEKSRLLSDRFSAERPKGSFSTLEIQRTEQGDSAMYLCASSLTSDREEYTFGSGTRLTVV.

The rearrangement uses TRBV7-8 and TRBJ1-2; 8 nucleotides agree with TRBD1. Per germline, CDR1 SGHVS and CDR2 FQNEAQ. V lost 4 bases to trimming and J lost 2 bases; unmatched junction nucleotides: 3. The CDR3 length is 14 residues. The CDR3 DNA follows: TGTGCCAGCAGCTCCCGACAGGGGAACTATGGCTACACCTTC. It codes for CASSSRQGNYGYTF.